The T cell receptor (beta chain) described here comes from a study of blood T cell repertoires in COVID-19. Looking at the study overall: Both acute and convalescent COVID-19 samples were obtained from the United States, Italy and Spain.

Germline CDR1 is MDHEN and CDR2 is SYDVKM. This CDR3 is built from 16 residues. V lost 8 bases to trimming and J lost 0 bases, with 14 bases between them. Using immunoSEQ multiplex PCR, the repertoire was profiled, and TCRdb retains in-frame clones only, with some absent. This table holds about 250,000 clones, around 90% found once. Participant ages covered 18 to 89 years across 24 US areas. Categorization into cohorts depended on clinical history that participants reported. The sequence was obtained from a woman aged 50 to 60 who had recovered from COVID-19. The sequencing sample was made of PBMCs or T cells enriched from blood (not recorded which). The chain couples TRBV28 to TRBJ1-6; possibly TRBD1 for D (5 bases). This chain's CDR3 is CASGDPGDSYNSPLHF. Here the CDR3 DNA reads TGTGCCAGCGGCGACCCGGGGGACTCCTATAATTCACCCCTCCACTTT.